This T cell receptor beta chain was captured by sequencing in a study of OX40 agonist ivuxolimab in advanced cancers. Findings and caveats of the study: People who partly responded at 0.1-3.0 mg/kg had some of the least clonal expansion seen. Within 6 weeks, CD4+ and CD8+ blood T cells expanded clonally at 0.1 to 3.0 mg/kg.

The protocol was immunoSEQ multiplex PCR, while the TCRdb copy is restricted to in-frame clones and leaves out a portion. The sample holds about 65,000 clones; approximately 80% are singletons and the top ten take 1.5% to 2.5%. Notes on this clone: Antigen specificity is unknown.

The germline V gene has CDR1 SGDLS and CDR2 YYNGEE. V gave up 3 bases and J gave up 2 bases, with 12 bases separating them. The CDR3 sequence is 15 residues long. The chain employs TRBV9 and TRBJ1-3; D is uncertain. This clonotype was sampled from an adult with an advanced solid tumor such as melanoma, head and neck, liver or kidney cancer. The source material was CD4+ or CD8+ T cells sorted from blood, sampled in a trial of the OX40 agonist ivuxolimab. The CDR3 DNA is TGTGCCAGCAGCGGAACCGGGATCCCTGGAAACACCATATATTTT. Its translation is CASSGTGIPGNTIYF.